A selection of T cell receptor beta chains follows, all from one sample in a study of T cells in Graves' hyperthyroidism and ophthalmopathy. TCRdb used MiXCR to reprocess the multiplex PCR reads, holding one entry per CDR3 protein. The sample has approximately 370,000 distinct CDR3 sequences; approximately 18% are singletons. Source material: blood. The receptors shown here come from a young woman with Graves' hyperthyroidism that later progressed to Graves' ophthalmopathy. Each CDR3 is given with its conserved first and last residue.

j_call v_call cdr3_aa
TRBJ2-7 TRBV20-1 CSARDYRNEQYF
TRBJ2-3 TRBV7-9 CASSSGQVSTDTQYF
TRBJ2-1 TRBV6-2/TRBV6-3 CASSTRDRAPSHEQFF
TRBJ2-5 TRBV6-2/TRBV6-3 CASSPVRNQETQYF
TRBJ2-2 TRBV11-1 CAGSSRHPNTGELFF
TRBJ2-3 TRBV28 CASSTGGANTDTQYF
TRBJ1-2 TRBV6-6 CASSYYGTYTF
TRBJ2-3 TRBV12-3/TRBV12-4 CASSLVEGGTQYF
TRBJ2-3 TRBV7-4 CASSVGLATYTDTQYF
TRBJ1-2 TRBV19 CASSNTVDYGYTF
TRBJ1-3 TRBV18 CASSALPTGDGNTIYF
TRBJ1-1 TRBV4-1 CASSQDRYYTEAFF
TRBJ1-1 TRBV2 CASSPFEGRRAFF
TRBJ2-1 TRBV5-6 CASSLLQGSSYNEQFF
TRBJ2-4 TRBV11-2 CASSLDRGMYIQYF
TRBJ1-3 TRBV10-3 CAISGAGSGNTIYF
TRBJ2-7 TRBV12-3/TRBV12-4 CASSLAAVGLGEQYF
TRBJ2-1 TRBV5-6 CASSLTSGNLNEQFF
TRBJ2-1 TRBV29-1 CSVGAVTSPQNNEQFF
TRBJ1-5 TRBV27 CASSFWGVNQPQHF
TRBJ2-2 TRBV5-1 CASSRRAENTGELFF
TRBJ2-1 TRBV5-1 CASSLGAGGVDEQFF
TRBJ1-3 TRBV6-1 CASSEAPTSWPGNTIYF
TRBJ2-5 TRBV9 CASSSHPTSGRETQYF
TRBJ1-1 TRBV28 CASSGQGIMNTEAFF
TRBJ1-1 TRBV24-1 CATSAGENTEAFF
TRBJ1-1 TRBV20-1 CSARDFRRQGDTEAFF
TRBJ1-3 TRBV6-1 CATHGTGLRGNTIYF
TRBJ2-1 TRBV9 CASSPRLATYNEQFF
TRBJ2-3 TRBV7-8 CASSFPDLWDTQYF
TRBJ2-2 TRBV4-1 CASSQETGLVELFF
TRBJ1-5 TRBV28 CASNPWDSSVNQPQHF
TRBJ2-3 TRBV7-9 CASSLVQRVDTQYF
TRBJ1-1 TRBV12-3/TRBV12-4 CASSLAARRNTEAFF
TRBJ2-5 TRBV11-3 CASSLSPRSDQYF
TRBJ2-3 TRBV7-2 CASSTGTSGRITDTQYF
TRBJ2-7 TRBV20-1 CSAPGLARYEQYF
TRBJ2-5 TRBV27 CASSLSGRPQETQYF
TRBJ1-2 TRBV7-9 CASSLVASTYGYTF
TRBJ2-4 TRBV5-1 CASSLQTAKNIQYF
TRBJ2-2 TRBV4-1 CASSPRVIPGELFF
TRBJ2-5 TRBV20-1 CSARLSGTGVLETQYF
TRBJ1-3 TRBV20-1 CSARDLRSGNTIYF
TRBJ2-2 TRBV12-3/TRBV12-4 CASKAGALNTGELFF